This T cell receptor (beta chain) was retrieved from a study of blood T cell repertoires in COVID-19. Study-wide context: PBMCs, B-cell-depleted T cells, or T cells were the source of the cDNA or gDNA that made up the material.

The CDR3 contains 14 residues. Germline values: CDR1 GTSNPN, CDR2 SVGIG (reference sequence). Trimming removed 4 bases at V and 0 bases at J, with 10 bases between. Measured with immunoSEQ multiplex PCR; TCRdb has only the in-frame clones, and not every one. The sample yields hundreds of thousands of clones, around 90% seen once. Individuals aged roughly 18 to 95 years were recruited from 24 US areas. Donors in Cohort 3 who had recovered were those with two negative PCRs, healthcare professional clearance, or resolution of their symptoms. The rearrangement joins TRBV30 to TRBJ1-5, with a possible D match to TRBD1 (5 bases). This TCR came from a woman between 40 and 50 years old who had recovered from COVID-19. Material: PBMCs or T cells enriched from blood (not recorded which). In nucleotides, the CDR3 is TGTGCCTGGACTGGGGGGATTAGCAATCAGCCCCAGCATTTT. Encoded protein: CAWTGGISNQPQHF.